One and the same sample provided the 28 T cell receptor beta chains below, sequenced in a study of T cells after yellow fever vaccination. TCRdb passed the 5' RACE reads through MiXCR, listing each CDR3 protein once. This sample has some 390,000 distinct CDR3 sequences, with 6.2% found just once. The sample here was PBMCs, taken 5 days after the yellow fever booster vaccination. Receptor source: a man between 25 and 39 years old who received the YFV17D yellow fever vaccine.

This clonotype was seen ten or more times. The chain couples TRBV7-6 to TRBJ2-7; D is undetermined. Trimming pared 4 bases from V and 0 bases from J, leaving 7 bases between. The germline CDR1 and CDR2 sequences are SGHVS and FNYEAQ. This CDR3 comprises 13 residues. Here the CDR3 DNA reads TGTGCCAGCAGCTCCGGTCCCTCCTACGAGCAGTACTTC. Protein sequence: CASSSGPSYEQYF.

This clonotype was counted at least ten times. The chain carries TRBV12-3 or TRBV12-4 and TRBJ2-7; 10 bases line up with TRBD1. V lost 6 bases, J lost 1 base, and 6 bases stayed unmatched. The CDR3 sequence is 15 residues long. Written as DNA, the CDR3 is TGTGCCAGCAGCCCAGGACAGGGGGGTTCCTACGAGCAGTACTTC. Residues: CASSPGQGGSYEQYF.

This clonotype has a handful of counts. The rearrangement uses TRBV11-2 and TRBJ2-2; D possibly corresponds to TRBD2 (5 bases). The germline CDR1 and CDR2 sequences are SGHAT and FQNNGV. Trimming pared 5 bases from V and 6 bases from J, leaving 16 bases between. This CDR3 region has 15 residues. CDR3 nucleotide sequence: TGTGCCAGCAGCCCCACCGCCGGGAAGTCCGGGGAGCTGTTTTTT. This translates into CASSPTAGKSGELFF.

This clonotype was detected a few times. The gene calls are TRBV6-5 and TRBJ1-1; the D is unclear. Trimming left V 2 bases short and J 2 bases short, with 9 bases between. The CDR3 is 14 amino acids. Germline V gene sequence: CDR1 MNHEY, CDR2 SVGAGI. The CDR3 bases are TGTGCCAGCAGTTACACAGACAAAAACACTGAAGCTTTCTTT. Translating it yields CASSYTDKNTEAFF.

As concerns this clonotype: Possible read error: a much larger clone is one base away. The chain uses TRBV14 and TRBJ2-7; D remains unclear. The CDR3 is made up of 15 amino acids. CDR1 is SGHDN and CDR2 is FVKESK in the germline V gene. V lost 0 bases and J 6 bases, leaving 15 bases between the germline ends. DNA of the CDR3: TGTGCCAGCAGCCAAGATCTCCAATGGCCCTTCGAGCAGTACTTC. As protein: CASSQDLQWPFEQYF.

This sequence joins TRBV29-1 and TRBJ2-1, with D tentatively TRBD1 (6 bases). Trimming took 6 bases from V and 6 from J, leaving 15 bases between them. The V gene's germline CDR1 is SQVTM and CDR2 ANQGSEA. This CDR3 is built from 13 residues. The CDR3 region has the DNA TGCAGCGTCGACTGGACAGCCACCAATGAGCAGTTCTTC. Translating gives CSVDWTATNEQFF.

This clonotype was seen a handful of times. This rearrangement joins TRBV12-3 or TRBV12-4 to TRBJ2-4; tentatively, D is TRBD2 (5 bases). This CDR3 has 13 residues. V was cut by 6 bases and J by 6 bases, with 12 bases left in between. CDR3 in DNA: TGTGCCAGCAGCGGGGTGTTTGGAAACATTCAGTACTTC. Protein product: CASSGVFGNIQYF.

J is TRBJ1-4 and V is TRBV20-1; D not resolved. V lost 0 bases and J 8 bases, leaving 16 bases between the germline ends. Germline CDR1 and CDR2: DFQATT and SNEGSKA (reference sequence). There are 15 residues in the CDR3. CDR3 DNA sequence: TGCAGTGCTAGAGATGCGTTAGGCTCCGGCGAAAAACTGTTTTTT. Translated: CSARDALGSGEKLFF.

This clonotype was observed a handful of times. The chain couples TRBV4-3 to TRBJ2-7; 12 bases align to TRBD2. V shed 4 bases, J shed 5 bases, and the junction held 6 bases outside the gene matches. CDR1 is LGHNA and CDR2 is YSLEER in the germline V gene. The CDR3 extends over 15 amino acids. CDR3 protein: CASSLLAGGPHEQYF. The CDR3 region has the DNA TGCGCCAGCAGCCTTCTAGCGGGAGGGCCCCACGAGCAGTACTTC.

This clonotype was observed many times. The chain carries TRBV20-1 and TRBJ1-5; D remains unclear. The germline V gene has CDR1 DFQATT and CDR2 SNEGSKA (reference sequence). The V and J ends lost 7 bases and 3 bases respectively, with 10 bases between them. This CDR3 is built from 12 residues. CDR3 loop: CSEYTANQPQHF. CDR3 coding DNA: TGCAGTGAATACACGGCCAATCAGCCCCAGCATTTT.

This rearrangement joins TRBV27 to TRBJ2-1; 7 bases agree with TRBD1. This CDR3 is 13 amino acids long. CDR1 is MNHEY and CDR2 is SMNVEV in the germline V gene (reference sequence). V gave up 7 bases and J gave up 6 bases; unmatched junction bases: 6. CDR3 in DNA: TGTGCCAGCAACACAGGGGCTGCCAATGAGCAGTTCTTC. Protein: CASNTGAANEQFF.

Ten or more counts support this clonotype. The chain joins TRBV9 to TRBJ2-5; 7 bases agree with TRBD2. Trimming took 3 bases from V and 2 from J; bases not matched to a gene: 7. The CDR3 is made up of 15 amino acids. Per the germline V gene, CDR1 is SGDLS and CDR2 is YYNGEE. Here the CDR3 DNA reads TGTGCCAGCAGCGCAGATACTAGCGAACAAGAGACCCAGTACTTC. Protein sequence: CASSADTSEQETQYF. Looking up the rest from reference TRBV9 and TRBJ2-5 gives the full variable domain: DSGVTQTPKHLITATGQRVTLRCSPRSGDLSVYWYQQSLDQGLQFLIQYYNGEERAKGNILERFSAQQFPDLHSELNLSSLELGDSALYFCASSADTSEQETQYFGPGTRLLVL.

The table lists this clonotype with many counts. CDR3 sequence: CASSGGAGGYEQYF. The CDR3 nucleotides are TGTGCCAGCAGTGGGGGAGCGGGGGGATACGAGCAGTACTTC. V is TRBV27 and J is TRBJ2-7, with 9 positions matching TRBD2. Germline V lookup: CDR1 MNHEY, CDR2 SMNVEV (reference sequence). Trimming took 5 bases from V and 4 from J; bases not matched to a gene: 6. The CDR3 totals 14 residues.

This clonotype was counted many times. One end of the junction is discordant with germline, which a read error may explain. The rearrangement links TRBV7-7 to TRBJ2-5, with D unresolved. This CDR3 has 13 residues. From germline, CDR1 is SSHAT and CDR2 FNYEAQ (reference sequence). The CDR3 region is CASSPHDGGTQYF. The CDR3, as DNA: TGTGCTAGCAGCCCCCATGACGGCGGGACCCAGTACTTC.

This clonotype was seen a handful of times. This chain uses TRBV10-3 with TRBJ2-7, with unresolved D. Germline V CDR1 and CDR2: ENHRY, SYGVKD. Trimming stripped 2 bases from V and 4 bases from J, with 12 bases between. This CDR3 has 14 residues. The CDR3 reads CAISEVRKPYEQYF. CDR3 DNA: TGTGCCATCAGTGAGGTCAGGAAGCCGTACGAGCAGTACTTC.

As concerns this clonotype: A clone one base away is much larger, so this may be a read error. DNA for the CDR3: TGTGCCAGCAGCTTAGCGGGAAACAATAAGCAGTTCTTC. Amino acid sequence: CASSLAGNNKQFF. The chain uses TRBV7-9 and TRBJ2-1; no definite D call. This CDR3 spans 13 amino acids. CDR1 and CDR2 from the germline V gene are SEHNR and FQNEAQ (reference sequence). The entire variable domain, with the rest obtained from reference TRBV7-9 and TRBJ2-1, is as follows: DTGVSQNPRHKITKRGQNVTFRCDPISEHNRLYWYRQTLGQGPEFLTYFQNEAQLEKSRLLSDRFSAERPKGSFSTLEIQRTEQGDSAMYLCASSLAGNNKQFFGPGTRLTVL.

A few counts support this clonotype. This chain links TRBV10-3 with TRBJ2-1, with D uncertain. The CDR3 totals 12 residues. Per the germline V gene, CDR1 is ENHRY and CDR2 is SYGVKD. V lost 7 bases to trimming and J lost 3 bases, with 7 bases between them. CDR3: CAITTSYNEQFF. The CDR3 DNA sequence: TGTGCCATCACCACCAGCTACAATGAGCAGTTCTTC.

This clonotype came up many times. The chain links TRBV7-2 to TRBJ2-1; D remains ambiguous. Germline CDR1 SGHTA, CDR2 FQGNSA. Trimming shortened V by 5 bases and J by 6 bases, and 17 bases separated the two germline ends. The CDR3 length is 15 residues. The CDR3 spells CASSPGRLPSNEQFF. The CDR3 coding sequence is TGTGCCAGCAGCCCGGGCCGACTTCCCAGCAATGAGCAGTTCTTC.

This clonotype was seen many times. For the CDR3, the DNA is TGTGCCAGCAGCTTCAGGGTCACCAACACTGAAGCTTTCTTT. Its translation is CASSFRVTNTEAFF. This sequence joins TRBV12-3 or TRBV12-4 and TRBJ1-1, with TRBD1 as a possible D gene (5 bases). V lost 6 bases and J 2 bases, leaving 13 bases between the germline ends. This CDR3 contains 14 residues.

Concerning this clonotype: A much larger clone lies one base from this, so it may be a read error. The rearrangement joins TRBV20-1 to TRBJ2-3, with 12 bases aligning to TRBD2. The CDR3 length is 15 residues. The V gene's germline CDR1 is DFQATT and CDR2 SNEGSKA (reference sequence). The CDR3 protein is CSARPSGRAIHTPYF. In DNA, the CDR3 is TGCAGTGCTAGACCTAGCGGGAGGGCCATACATACGCCGTATTTT.

This clonotype was found a few times. This chain connects TRBV5-6 to TRBJ2-7; maybe TRBD1 (5 bases). This CDR3 is built from 14 residues. From germline, CDR1 is SGHDT and CDR2 YYEEEE. V shed 2 bases and J shed 3 bases, with 12 bases lying between them. The CDR3 region is CASSFGQGIYEQYF. The CDR3 DNA reads TGTGCCAGCAGCTTCGGTCAGGGAATCTACGAGCAGTACTTC.

The rearrangement uses TRBV7-2 and TRBJ2-7; 9 bases are shared with TRBD2. From germline, CDR1 is SGHTA and CDR2 FQGNSA. J lost 4 bases, V lost 6 bases, and 7 bases had no gene match. The length of the CDR3 is 14 residues. The CDR3: CASRGTSSPYEQYF. In DNA, the CDR3 is TGTGCCAGCAGGGGGACTAGCTCTCCGTACGAGCAGTACTTC.

This clonotype was seen many times. The chain joins TRBV10-3 to TRBJ2-1, with a tentative D call TRBD2 (6 bases). CDR3 length: 12 residues. The V and J ends lost 11 bases and 0 bases respectively, with 8 bases between them. CDR1 and CDR2 from the germline V gene are ENHRY and SYGVKD. The CDR3 here is CAVGSSYNEQFF. Here the CDR3 DNA reads TGTGCCGTCGGGAGCTCCTACAATGAGCAGTTCTTC.

This clonotype has more than one count but fewer than ten. The chain links TRBV20-1 to TRBJ2-7; TRBD1 matches 8 bases. V lost 4 bases to trimming and J lost 6 bases; unmatched junction nucleotides: 11. From germline, CDR1 is DFQATT and CDR2 SNEGSKA (reference sequence). The CDR3 is 14 amino acids. CDR3 sequence reads: CSAKATGVGSEQYF. The CDR3 DNA reads TGCAGTGCTAAAGCGACAGGGGTTGGAAGCGAGCAGTACTTC.

In its sample, this clonotype was seen many times. V is TRBV4-3 and J is TRBJ2-7, with 7 positions matching TRBD2. Germline assignment: CDR1 LGHNA and CDR2 YSLEER. The CDR3 is made up of 17 amino acids. With 0 bases clipped from V and 0 bases from J, the junction kept 8 bases outside the gene matches. In DNA, the CDR3 is TGCGCCAGCAGCCAAGATAGGGTCGGGAGGACCTCCTACGAGCAGTACTTC. It codes for CASSQDRVGRTSYEQYF.

At least ten counts were recorded for this clonotype. The CDR3 spells CASRENTGELFF. CDR3 nucleotide sequence: TGTGCCAGTAGGGAGAACACCGGGGAGCTGTTTTTT. V is TRBV19 and J is TRBJ2-2; no firm D call. Trimming shortened V by 6 bases and J by 1 base, and 3 bases separated the two germline ends. The CDR3 consists of 12 residues. CDR1 is LNHDA, CDR2 SQIVND, per germline (reference sequence).

This clonotype has only a few counts. The rearrangement joins TRBV6-5 to TRBJ1-2, with D possibly TRBD1 on 6 matching bases. V was cut by 0 bases and J by 6 bases, with 11 bases left in between. The CDR3 totals 14 residues. Germline V lookup: CDR1 MNHEY, CDR2 SVGAGI. CDR3 nucleotide sequence: TGTGCCAGCAGTTACTCATCGCGACAGGATGGCTACACCTTC. Its protein is CASSYSSRQDGYTF.

The chain recombines TRBV5-5 with TRBJ2-2; D may be TRBD2 (6 bases). CDR1 SGHKS and CDR2 YYEKEE come from the germline V gene (reference sequence). Trimming removed 4 bases from V and 0 bases from J, with 10 bases in between. The CDR3 is 15 residues long. Here the CDR3 DNA reads TGTGCCAGCAGCCGGCGGGGCCCGAACACCGGGGAGCTGTTTTTT. This gives the protein CASSRRGPNTGELFF.